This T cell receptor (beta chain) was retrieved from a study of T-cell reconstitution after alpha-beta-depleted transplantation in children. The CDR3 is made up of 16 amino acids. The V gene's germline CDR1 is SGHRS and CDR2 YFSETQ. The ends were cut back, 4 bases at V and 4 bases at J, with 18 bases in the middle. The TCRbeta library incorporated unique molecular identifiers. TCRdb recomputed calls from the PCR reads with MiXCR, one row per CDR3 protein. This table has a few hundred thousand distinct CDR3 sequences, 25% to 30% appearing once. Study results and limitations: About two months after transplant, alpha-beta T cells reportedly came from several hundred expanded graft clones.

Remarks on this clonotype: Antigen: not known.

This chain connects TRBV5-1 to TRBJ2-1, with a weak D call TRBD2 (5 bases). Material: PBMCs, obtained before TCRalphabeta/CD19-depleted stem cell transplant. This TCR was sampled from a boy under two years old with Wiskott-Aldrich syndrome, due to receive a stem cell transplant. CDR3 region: CASSLNPGNDYNEQFF. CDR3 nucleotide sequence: TGCGCCAGCAGCCTAAACCCGGGGAACGATTACAATGAGCAGTTCTTC.